Included here is one T cell receptor (beta chain) sequence, with context. The ends were cut back, 2 bases at V and 7 bases at J, with 11 bases in the middle. From germline, CDR1 is SGHTA and CDR2 FQGNSA. This CDR3 has 13 amino acids. These data come from a study of blood T cells in healthy people across ages. Overall study: When template switching was applied, about one barcoded beta molecule was captured per two T cells.

The authors ran a second PCR of roughly 6 to 12 cycles using a sample-barcoded 5' primer and a J-beta primer mix. MiXCR, applied by TCRdb to the 5' RACE reads, yields one record per CDR3 protein. The table lists around 870,000 distinct CDR3 sequences, more than 25% of them singletons. The receptor was derived from a woman over 75 in good health. This chain connects TRBV7-2 to TRBJ2-5; no definite D call. Sequencing was carried out using blood. The CDR3 sequence: CASSLTAVGTQYF. In DNA, the CDR3 is TGTGCCAGCAGCTTAACGGCGGTTGGGACCCAGTACTTC. Looking up the rest from reference TRBV7-2 and TRBJ2-5 gives the full variable domain: GAGVSQSPSNKVTEKGKDVELRCDPISGHTALYWYRQSLGQGLEFLIYFQGNSAPDKSGLPSDRFSAERTGGSVSTLTIQRTQQEDSAVYLCASSLTAVGTQYFGPGTRLLVL.